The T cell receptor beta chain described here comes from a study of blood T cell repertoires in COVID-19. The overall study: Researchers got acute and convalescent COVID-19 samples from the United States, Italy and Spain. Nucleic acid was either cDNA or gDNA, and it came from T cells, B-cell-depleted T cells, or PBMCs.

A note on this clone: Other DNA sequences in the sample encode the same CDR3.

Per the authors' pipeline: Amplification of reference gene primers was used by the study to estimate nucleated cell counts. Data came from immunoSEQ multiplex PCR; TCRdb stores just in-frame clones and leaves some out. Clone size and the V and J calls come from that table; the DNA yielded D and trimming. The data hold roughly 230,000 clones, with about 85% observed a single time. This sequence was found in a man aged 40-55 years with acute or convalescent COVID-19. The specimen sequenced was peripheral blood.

The CDR3 loop reads CASSRGLNTEAFF. The DNA of the CDR3 is TGTGCCAGCAGCAGGGGGTTGAACACTGAAGCTTTCTTT. The rearrangement links TRBV6-5 to TRBJ1-1; 7 nucleotides align to TRBD1. From germline, CDR1 is MNHEY and CDR2 SVGAGI. CDR3 length equals 13 residues. V shed 6 bases and J 0 bases; nucleotides not matched to a gene: 1.